The 24 T cell receptor beta chains listed next were all sequenced from one sample in a study of regulatory T cells in long-lasting Graves disease. CDR3 regions were amplified by Arm-PCR using iRepertoire HTBI primers to build TCR beta libraries. Each CDR3 protein gets one entry after TCRdb re-called the multiplex PCR reads with MiXCR. The sample shows about 340,000 distinct CDR3 sequences, about 19% of them seen only once. Indicated time point: persistent/refractory GD, antithyroid drugs over 5 years with positive TRAb. Generation of the TCR library employed RNA extracted from PBMCs. Sequences were derived from peripheral blood mononuclear cells (PBMCs), sampled when the disease was refractory, from a patient treated with antithyroid drugs. These receptors were obtained from a female donor with Graves disease.

This clonotype was counted a few times. V and J are TRBV9 and TRBJ2-4; a possible D gene is TRBD2 (6 bases). The CDR3 has 13 amino acids. V was shortened by 3 bases and J by 9 bases, with 13 bases between the two germline ends. CDR1 and CDR2 (germline): SGDLS, YYNGEE. The CDR3 region has the DNA TGTGCCAGCAGCGGGAGGGCTGCGGCCATTCAGTACTTC. Translation gives CASSGRAAAIQYF.

This clonotype was found many times. The J gene is TRBJ1-5, the V gene TRBV15; 9 bases map to TRBD1. J was trimmed by 2 bases and V by 4 bases; bases with no gene match: 9. Germline V gene data show CDR1 as LNHNV and CDR2 as YYDKDF (reference sequence). The CDR3 spans 17 residues. The CDR3 here is CATSTTDRGFRNQPQHF. The CDR3 DNA reads TGTGCCACCAGCACTACTGACAGGGGGTTTCGCAATCAGCCCCAGCATTTT.

The table lists this clonotype with a few counts. CDR3 DNA sequence: TGTGCCAGCAGTTATTCCTTGGTCATTGAGCAGTTCTTC. Its translation is CASSYSLVIEQFF. This rearrangement joins TRBV6-9 to TRBJ2-1; no reliable D call. This CDR3 region has 13 residues. The germline gives CDR1 MNHGY, CDR2 SVAAGI. With 0 bases removed from V and 9 bases from J, the gap between germline ends came to 9 bases.

This chain uses TRBV19 with TRBJ1-1; 7 nucleotides align to TRBD1. CDR1 LNHDA and CDR2 SQIVND come from the germline V gene (reference sequence). V gave up 4 bases and J gave up 5 bases; unmatched junction bases: 7. The CDR3 length is 14 residues. CDR3 residues: CASSTSGTATEAFF. DNA for the CDR3: TGTGCCAGTAGTACCTCCGGGACAGCAACTGAAGCTTTCTTT.

Turning to this clonotype: This may be a read error, as it is one base from a much larger clone. This chain uses TRBV2 with TRBJ2-2, with a tentative D call TRBD2 (6 bases). CDR3 length: 14 amino acids. From germline, CDR1 is SNHLY and CDR2 FYNNEI. CDR3 nucleotide sequence: TGTGCCAGCCGGGCTAGCGAGGGTACCGGGGAGCCGTTTTTT. This gives the protein CASRASEGTGEPFF.

This clonotype was counted only a few times. V and J are TRBV7-9 and TRBJ2-7; 10 bases line up with TRBD2. Germline lookup yields CDR1 SEHNR and CDR2 FQNEAQ (reference sequence). This CDR3 has 16 amino acids. V was clipped by 6 bases and J by 2 bases; unmatched bases: 10. CDR3 residues: CASRPPWTSGTYEQYF. CDR3 sequence (DNA): TGTGCCAGCAGACCTCCGTGGACTAGCGGAACCTACGAGCAGTACTTC.

J is TRBJ2-7 and V is TRBV10-3; 7 bases agree with TRBD1. The CDR3 runs 18 residues. In germline, CDR1 is ENHRY, CDR2 SYGVKD. Losses at the gene ends were 5 bases for V and 3 bases for J; bases not matched to a gene: 19. The CDR3 loop is CAISNYGQDVSLGYEQYF. CDR3 coding DNA: TGTGCCATCAGTAACTACGGACAGGATGTGAGTCTTGGCTACGAGCAGTACTTC.

This chain connects TRBV2 to TRBJ2-5; D not certain. V dropped 4 bases and J dropped 0 bases, with 9 bases sitting between them. CDR1 is SNHLY, CDR2 FYNNEI, per germline. This CDR3 comprises 14 residues. The CDR3, as DNA: TGTGCCAGCAGTGGGAATTCGTACCAAGAGACCCAGTACTTC. Encoded protein: CASSGNSYQETQYF.

This clonotype occurred many times. This chain uses TRBV7-2 with TRBJ2-2; D not certain. V dropped 5 bases and J dropped 4 bases, with 14 bases sitting between them. The germline gives CDR1 SGHTA, CDR2 FQGNSA. This CDR3 contains 15 residues. The DNA for the CDR3 is TGTGCCAGCAGCCCACCCCCCATGGCCACCGGGGAGCTGTTTTTT. It yields the protein CASSPPPMATGELFF.

This clonotype was found a few times. At one of its ends the junction is not consistent with the germline gene, which may arise from a read error. V is TRBV5-1 and J is TRBJ1-2, with D possibly matching TRBD1 (6 bases). The germline gives CDR1 SGHRS, CDR2 YFSETQ. The CDR3 contains 12 residues. The CDR3 DNA follows: TGCGCCAGCAGCTCCTCAGGGGATGGCTGCACCTTC. Amino acid sequence: CASSSSGDGCTF.

This clonotype was picked up many times. V usage is TRBV28 and J usage is TRBJ2-7, with 10 positions matching TRBD2. The CDR3 is 19 residues long. Germline CDR1 and CDR2: MDHEN and SYDVKM. V lost 3 bases to trimming and J lost 0 bases; unmatched junction nucleotides: 14. This CDR3 is CASSFEGGLAVVSSYEQYF. CDR3 in DNA: TGTGCCAGCAGTTTTGAAGGAGGACTAGCGGTCGTCTCCTCCTACGAGCAGTACTTC.

Concerning this clonotype itself: A far more abundant clone sits one base away, making this likely a read error. CDR3 amino acids: CASSHTGGGGKLFF. The DNA of the CDR3 is TGTGCCAGCAGCCACACAGGAGGAGGGGGAAAACTGTTTTTT. This chain links TRBV6-5 with TRBJ1-4; the D gene is possibly TRBD1 (6 bases). V gave up 6 bases and J gave up 10 bases, with 18 bases separating them. Per the germline V gene, CDR1 is MNHEY and CDR2 is SVGAGI. The CDR3 covers 14 residues.

The chain joins TRBV28 to TRBJ2-4; D may correspond to TRBD1 or TRBD2 (6 bases each). The V and J ends lost 7 bases and 6 bases respectively, with 16 bases between them. The CDR3 length is 14 residues. CDR1 MDHEN and CDR2 SYDVKM come from the germline V gene. The CDR3 DNA sequence: TGTGCCAGCAACGAGGGGGGCTTGGGAAACATTCAGTACTTC. Its translation is CASNEGGLGNIQYF.

The table lists this clonotype with many counts. The J gene is TRBJ2-5, the V gene TRBV6-1; D might be TRBD1 (6 bases). Germline V gene lookup returns CDR1 MNHNS and CDR2 SASEGT. The V end was cut by 7 bases, the J end by 7 bases, with 16 bases between. The CDR3 runs 13 residues. The CDR3 is CASTQGGAGTQYF. The CDR3, as DNA: TGTGCCAGCACCCAAGGGGGTGCAGGGACCCAGTACTTC.

The chain recombines TRBV7-6 with TRBJ1-1; no clear D. Trimming left V 5 bases short and J 3 bases short, with 10 bases between. This CDR3 is built from 13 residues. CDR1 is SGHVS, CDR2 FNYEAQ, per germline. CDR3 sequence: CASSPPADTEAFF. The DNA for the CDR3 is TGTGCCAGCAGCCCCCCAGCGGACACTGAAGCTTTCTTT.

CDR3 nucleotides: TGCGCCAGCACCTCCCGAGGGGGTCGACAGGGGATGAAAAACTCCACCTCGCCTGAAGCTTTCTTT. It is translated as CASTSRGGRQGMKNSTSPEAFF. This chain joins TRBV10-2 and TRBJ1-1; the match to TRBD1 covers 8 bases. This CDR3 has 22 residues. Germline trimming cut 7 bases from V and 6 bases from J; bases unmatched to any gene: 34. The germline gives CDR1 WSHSY, CDR2 SAAADI.

The chain uses TRBV11-3 and TRBJ2-5; tentative D call: TRBD2 (7 bases). Germline assignment: CDR1 SGHNT and CDR2 YENEEA. Trimming shortened V by 3 bases and J by 5 bases, and 22 bases separated the two germline ends. This CDR3 region has 17 residues. The CDR3 reads CASSFNLGGATRETQYF. The DNA of the CDR3 is TGTGCCAGCAGCTTCAATTTAGGGGGGGCGACCCGGGAGACCCAGTACTTC.

This clonotype was seen ten or more times. The chain uses TRBV5-1 and TRBJ1-2; possibly TRBD1 for D (5 bases). V was cut by 0 bases and J by 0 bases, with 9 bases left in between. This CDR3 contains 15 residues. From germline, CDR1 is SGHRS and CDR2 YFSETQ. In DNA form, the CDR3 reads TGCGCCAGCAGCTTGGGACAGCAGTCTAACTATGGCTACACCTTC. Encoded protein: CASSLGQQSNYGYTF.

The chain joins TRBV2 to TRBJ2-7; D possibly corresponds to TRBD2 (5 bases). V lost 5 bases and J 2 bases, leaving 16 bases between the germline ends. The germline V gene has CDR1 SNHLY and CDR2 FYNNEI. The CDR3 covers 15 residues. The CDR3 nucleotides are TGTGCCAGCAGTATTGTTGAGGGTCCCCCCTACGAGCAGTACTTC. Encoded protein: CASSIVEGPPYEQYF.

The DNA for the CDR3 is TGCAGCGCCCTGGGACAGGGGGCGGCGGGCACTGAAGCTTTCTTT. It specifies CSALGQGAAGTEAFF. V usage is TRBV29-1 and J usage is TRBJ1-1; 12 bases align to TRBD1. Germline trimming cut 7 bases from V and 4 bases from J; bases unmatched to any gene: 10. The CDR3 totals 15 residues. The germline CDR1 and CDR2 sequences are SQVTM and ANQGSEA.

The V and J genes are TRBV6-1 and TRBJ2-5, with 8 bases fitting TRBD2. J lost 5 bases, V lost 7 bases, and 18 bases had no gene match. The germline gives CDR1 MNHNS, CDR2 SASEGT. CDR3 length: 17 residues. CDR3 bases: TGTGCCAGCAACCCGGAAGAGGTACGACTAGCGTCGGAGACCCAGTACTTC. Residues: CASNPEEVRLASETQYF.

V gene TRBV29-1 combines with J gene TRBJ2-7; D is ambiguous. Germline CDR1 and CDR2: SQVTM and ANQGSEA. This CDR3 comprises 11 residues. Trimming stripped 4 bases from V and 1 base from J, with 5 bases between. The CDR3, as DNA: TGCAGCGTTGTGGAGTCCTACGAGCAGTACTTC. Protein sequence: CSVVESYEQYF.

This clonotype was found a few times. The chain employs TRBV29-1 and TRBJ2-7; either TRBD1 or TRBD2 may supply D (6 bases each). Trimming pared 6 bases from V and 1 base from J, leaving 19 bases between. CDR1 and CDR2 (germline): SQVTM, ANQGSEA. There are 15 residues in the CDR3. CDR3 nucleotides: TGCAGCGTCCTGGGGGGCAGGGGAAAATCCTACGAGCAGTACTTC. Translated: CSVLGGRGKSYEQYF.

V gene TRBV7-6 combines with J gene TRBJ2-2; maybe TRBD2 (5 bases). The CDR3 is made up of 16 amino acids. V was trimmed by 0 bases and J by 4 bases, leaving 12 bases between them. Per the germline V gene, CDR1 is SGHVS and CDR2 is FNYEAQ. CDR3 nucleotides: TGTGCCAGCAGCTTAGCGGTTAATCGGGGCACCGGGGAGCTGTTTTTT. Its protein is CASSLAVNRGTGELFF.